This T cell receptor beta chain was captured in a study of response to subunit inactivated influenza vaccine (dated by TCRdb to between 2017 and 2018). In the study overall: The study used deep quantitative T cell receptor repertoire profiling to track responses to a trivalent subunit inactivated influenza vaccine. On the study overall, not on this receptor specifically: The authors proposed that each seasonal influenza vaccination may bring in only a limited number of new T cells.

V sheds 0 bases and J sheds 4 bases, leaving 16 bases between their ends. From the cysteine through the phenylalanine, the CDR3 covers 17 amino acids. This entry keeps only the CDR3 DNA: 51 bases, framed from base 1. CDR1 and CDR2, per the germline V gene, are SGHRS and YFSETQ. The library was obtained by RT-PCR. For sequencing, an Illumina HiSeq 2500 was employed. TCRdb applied fastp at Q25 and MiXCR to the public reads, then kept only in-frame beta chains. Identical CDR3 proteins give one entry, which carries the most common genes and DNA. The sample table contains more than 550,000 distinct CDR3 sequences; only one count was recorded for approximately 11% of them. The ten largest clones capture 8% to 13% of the sample. As for this clonotype: This receptor's antigen is unknown. The sample holds no much larger clone one base away, and base qualities are not on file.

This same sample was also part of a study on T cells expressing NK-cell markers. Drawing on the second study: 5'RACE template switching, by which a universal primer site and unique molecular identifiers were added, was used to make TCR beta cDNA libraries. About 8 donors provided sorted CD3+CD56+NKG2C+, CD3+CD56+NKG2C- and CD3+CD56-NKG2C+ T-cell subsets, whose TCR beta-chain repertoires were profiled. Seven of the eight sequenced donors were HCMV-seropositive and one was HCMV-seronegative. To restrict sorting to alphabetaTCR-expressing T cells, an anti-gammadeltaTCR antibody was added in several experiments. In several donors, the dominant CD3+CD56+NKG2C+ clonotypes were found to rank among the top 10 CD8+ clonotypes and to make up roughly 1.0-8% of CD8+ T cells. Those dominant clonotypes were again the most abundant among CD3+CD56-NKG2C+ cells in four donors, at about 28.3-65%. Whether the expanded NKG2C-expressing T cell clones were specific for HCMV antigens remained unclear. The study sequenced eight donors, all healthy volunteers chosen at random: three men and five women. HCMV-specific IgG was detected in serum with a commercial ELISA kit to determine HCMV serostatus. Ficoll density gradient centrifugation was used to isolate peripheral blood mononuclear cells from blood. For roughly 6 donors, bulk peripheral blood T-cell repertoires were also sequenced from unsorted PBMC. cDNA synthesis was primed from the TCR beta constant segment, followed by two successive PCR amplification steps. Libraries were sequenced as 2 x 150 bp reads on Illumina HiSeq 2000/2500, MiSeq or NextSeq. Reads were demultiplexed and grouped by UMI with MIGEC, and clonotypes were assembled and quantified with MiTCR. To exclude erroneous sequences, only TCR cDNA sequences supported by at least two reads were retained. The tcR package was used for downstream repertoire analysis, and clonotypes were matched between fractions using CDR3 nucleotide sequence together with V segment. VDJmatch was used to annotate antigen specificity against VDJdb, with one amino acid substitution allowed in CDR3.

This TCR was sampled from a man aged 50-59 years who received an inactivated influenza vaccine. Donor details come from another sample of the same person, matched by shared clones. The material sequenced was PBMCs from blood, taken on the day of vaccination. The V and J genes are TRBV5-1 and TRBJ2-2, with a weak D call of TRBD2 (5 bases match). The CDR3 reads CASSLAGGRGFTGELFF. The DNA is as follows: TGCGCCAGCAGCTTGGCCGGTGGGAGAGGGTTCACCGGGGAGCTGTTTTTT.